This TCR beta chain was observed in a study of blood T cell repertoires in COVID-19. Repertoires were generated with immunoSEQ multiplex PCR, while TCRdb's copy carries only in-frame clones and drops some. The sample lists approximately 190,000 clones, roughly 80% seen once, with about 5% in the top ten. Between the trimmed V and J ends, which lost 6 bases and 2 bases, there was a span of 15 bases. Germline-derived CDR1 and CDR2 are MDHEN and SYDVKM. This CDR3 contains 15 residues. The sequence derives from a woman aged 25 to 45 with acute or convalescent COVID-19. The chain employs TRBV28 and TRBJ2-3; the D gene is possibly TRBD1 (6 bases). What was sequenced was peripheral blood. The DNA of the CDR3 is TGTGCCAGCAGCCGGTGGGGGCAACTCACAGATACGCAGTATTTT. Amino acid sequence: CASSRWGQLTDTQYF. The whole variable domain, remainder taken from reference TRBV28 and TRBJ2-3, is DVKVTQSSRYLVKRTGEKVFLECVQDMDHENMFWYRQDPGLGLRLIYFSYDVKMKEKGDIPEGYSVSREKKERFSLILESASTNQTSMYLCASSRWGQLTDTQYFGPGTRLTVL.